The clone carrying this T cell receptor beta chain was recorded only once. This specimen belongs to a study of technical replicates of blood from a handful of donors. This CDR3 spans 17 amino acids. V gave up 0 bases and J gave up 0 bases, with 11 bases separating them. Germline values: CDR1 LGHNA, CDR2 YNFKEQ. Clones were read by immunoSEQ multiplex PCR, and TCRdb kept only the in-frame ones, dropping some. In the table there are 95,000 to 100,000 clones, nearly 96% of which are singletons. The chain recombines TRBV4-2 with TRBJ1-4; no reliable D call. Sequences were obtained from T cells isolated from PBMCs. This TCR was recovered from a human donor in good health. In nucleotides, the CDR3 is TGTGCCAGCAGCCAAGAGGGTCGGGGAACAACTAATGAAAAACTGTTTTTT. It translates to CASSQEGRGTTNEKLFF.